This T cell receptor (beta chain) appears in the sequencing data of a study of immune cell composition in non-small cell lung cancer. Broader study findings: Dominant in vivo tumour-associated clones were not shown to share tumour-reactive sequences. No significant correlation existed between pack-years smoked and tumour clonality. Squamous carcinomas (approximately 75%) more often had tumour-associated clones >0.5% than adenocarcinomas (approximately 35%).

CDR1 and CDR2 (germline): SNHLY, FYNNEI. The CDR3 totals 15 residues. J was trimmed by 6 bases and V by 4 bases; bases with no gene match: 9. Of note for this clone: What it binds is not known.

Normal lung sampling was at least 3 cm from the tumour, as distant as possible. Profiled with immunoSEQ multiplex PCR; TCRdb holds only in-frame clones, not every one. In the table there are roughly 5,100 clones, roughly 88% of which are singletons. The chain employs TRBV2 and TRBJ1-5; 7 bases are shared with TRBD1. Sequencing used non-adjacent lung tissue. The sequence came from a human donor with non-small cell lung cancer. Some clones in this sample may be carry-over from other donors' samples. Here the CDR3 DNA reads TGTGCCAGCAGTGGAGGTACAGGGGTCAGTCAGCCCCAGCATTTT. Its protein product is CASSGGTGVSQPQHF.